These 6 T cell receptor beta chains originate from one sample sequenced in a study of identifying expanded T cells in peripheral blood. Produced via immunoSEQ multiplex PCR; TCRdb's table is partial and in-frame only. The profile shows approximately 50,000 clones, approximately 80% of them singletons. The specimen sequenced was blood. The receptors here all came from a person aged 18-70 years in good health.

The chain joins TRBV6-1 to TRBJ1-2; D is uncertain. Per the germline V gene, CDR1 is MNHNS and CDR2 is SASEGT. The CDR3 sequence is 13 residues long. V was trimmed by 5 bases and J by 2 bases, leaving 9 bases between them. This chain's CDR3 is CASSSERNYGYTF. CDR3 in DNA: TGTGCCAGCAGTAGTGAAAGAAACTATGGCTACACCTTC.

DNA of the CDR3: TGTGCCAGCAGTGCAAGGACTAGCGGGAGAAGGGGCTACAGCAATGAGCAGTTCTTC. Protein: CASSARTSGRRGYSNEQFF. The V call is TRBV6-1, the J call TRBJ2-1; 13 nucleotides agree with TRBD2. CDR3 length: 19 amino acids. The J segment lost 6 bases and the V segment lost 4 bases, leaving 15 bases of the junction unmatched. The germline gives CDR1 MNHNS, CDR2 SASEGT.

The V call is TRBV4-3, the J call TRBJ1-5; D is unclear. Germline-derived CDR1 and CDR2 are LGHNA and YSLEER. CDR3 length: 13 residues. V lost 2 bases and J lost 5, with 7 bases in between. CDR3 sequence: CASSQRLDQPQHF. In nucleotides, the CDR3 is TGCGCCAGCAGCCAACGGCTCGATCAGCCCCAGCATTTT.

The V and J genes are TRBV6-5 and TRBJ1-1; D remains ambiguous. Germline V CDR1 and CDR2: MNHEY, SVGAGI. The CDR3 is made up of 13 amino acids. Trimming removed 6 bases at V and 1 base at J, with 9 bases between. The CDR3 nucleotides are TGTGCCAGCAGATCCACAGCGAACACTGAAGCTTTCTTT. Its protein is CASRSTANTEAFF.

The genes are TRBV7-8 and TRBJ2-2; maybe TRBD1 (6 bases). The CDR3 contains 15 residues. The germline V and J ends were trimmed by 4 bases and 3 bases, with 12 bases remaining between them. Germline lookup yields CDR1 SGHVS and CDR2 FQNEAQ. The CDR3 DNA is TGTGCCAGCAGCTCGGGGCCAGGGGACACCGGGGAGCTGTTTTTT. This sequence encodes CASSSGPGDTGELFF. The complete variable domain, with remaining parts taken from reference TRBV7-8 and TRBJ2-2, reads GAGVSQSPRYKVAKRGQDVALRCDPISGHVSLFWYQQALGQGPEFLTYFQNEAQLDKSGLPSDRFFAERPEGSVSTLKIQRTQQEDSAVYLCASSSGPGDTGELFFGEGSRLTVL.

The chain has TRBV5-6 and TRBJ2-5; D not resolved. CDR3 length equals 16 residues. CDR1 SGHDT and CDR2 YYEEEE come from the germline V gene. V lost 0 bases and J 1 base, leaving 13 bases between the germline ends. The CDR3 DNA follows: TGTGCCAGCAGCTTGGATGCCGGAAGGGCCCAAGAGACCCAGTACTTC. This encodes CASSLDAGRAQETQYF. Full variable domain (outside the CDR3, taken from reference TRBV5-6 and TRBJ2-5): DAGVTQSPTHLIKTRGQQVTLRCSPKSGHDTVSWYQQALGQGPQFIFQYYEEEERQRGNFPDRFSGHQFPNYSSELNVNALLLGDSALYLCASSLDAGRAQETQYFGPGTRLLVL.